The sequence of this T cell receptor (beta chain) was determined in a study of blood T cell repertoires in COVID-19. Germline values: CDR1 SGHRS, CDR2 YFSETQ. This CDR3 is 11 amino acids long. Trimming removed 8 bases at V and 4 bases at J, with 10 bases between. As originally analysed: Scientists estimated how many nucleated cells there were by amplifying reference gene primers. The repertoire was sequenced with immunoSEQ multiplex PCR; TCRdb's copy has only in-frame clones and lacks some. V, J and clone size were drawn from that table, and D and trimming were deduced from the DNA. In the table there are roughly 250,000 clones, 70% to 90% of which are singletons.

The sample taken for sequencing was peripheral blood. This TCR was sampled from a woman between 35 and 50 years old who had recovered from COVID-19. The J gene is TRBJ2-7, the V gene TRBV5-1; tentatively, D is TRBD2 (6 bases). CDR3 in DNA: TGCGCCAGTGCGGGGACGTACGAGCAGTACTTC. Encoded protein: CASAGTYEQYF.